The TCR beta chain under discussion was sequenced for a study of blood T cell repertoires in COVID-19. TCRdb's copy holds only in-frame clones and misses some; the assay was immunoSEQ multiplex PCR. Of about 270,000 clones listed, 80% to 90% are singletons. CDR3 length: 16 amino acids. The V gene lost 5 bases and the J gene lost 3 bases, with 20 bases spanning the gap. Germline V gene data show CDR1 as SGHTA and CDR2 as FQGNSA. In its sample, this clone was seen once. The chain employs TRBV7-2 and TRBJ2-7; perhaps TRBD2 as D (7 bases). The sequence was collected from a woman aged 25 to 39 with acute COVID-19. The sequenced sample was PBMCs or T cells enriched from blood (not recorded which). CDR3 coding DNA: TGTGCCAGCAGCGTAATGGGGGGGGCGCTTAACTACGAGCAGTACTTC. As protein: CASSVMGGALNYEQYF.